Below, 25 T cell receptor beta chains from the same sample are listed, as sequenced in a study of blood T cell repertoires in COVID-19. Sequencing was performed with immunoSEQ multiplex PCR; in TCRdb, only in-frame clones are kept and a portion is missing. The sample has about 16,000 clones, around 86% seen once; the top ten hold about 18%. Input material: peripheral blood. The receptors here all came from a human donor in a cohort sampled during active COVID-19.

The chain employs TRBV6-1 and TRBJ2-5; 11 nucleotides line up with TRBD1. Trimming took 3 bases from V and 3 from J; bases not matched to a gene: 3. This CDR3 comprises 15 residues. Germline values: CDR1 MNHNS, CDR2 SASEGT. DNA of the CDR3: TGTGCCAGCAGTGACCGGGACAGGGGGAAAGAGACCCAGTACTTC. Translation: CASSDRDRGKETQYF.

The chain recombines TRBV10-3 with TRBJ2-3; D not resolved. CDR1 and CDR2 (germline): ENHRY, SYGVKD. The CDR3 length is 13 residues. V was clipped by 3 bases and J by 3 bases, with 7 bases between them. CDR3 sequence reads: CAISDMRTDTQYF. The DNA for the CDR3 is TGTGCCATCAGTGATATGCGTACAGATACGCAGTATTTT.

The chain joins TRBV5-4 to TRBJ2-3; the match to TRBD2 covers 7 bases. Per the germline V gene, CDR1 is SGHNT and CDR2 is YYREEE (reference sequence). The ends lost 1 base at V and 4 bases at J; junction bases unmatched: 3. The CDR3 is 14 amino acids. Here the CDR3 reads CASSLPLAADTQYF. The CDR3 DNA follows: TGTGCCAGCAGCTTGCCGCTAGCGGCAGATACGCAGTATTTT.

This clone occurred a few times. The V and J genes are TRBV7-2 and TRBJ2-3, with 8 bases fitting TRBD2. Germline values: CDR1 SGHTA, CDR2 FQGNSA. The CDR3 loop spans 14 amino acids. The V and J ends lost 5 bases and 3 bases, in that order; junction bases with no gene match: 4. The CDR3: CASSLGGATDTQYF. CDR3 coding DNA: TGTGCCAGCAGCCTCGGGGGGGCAACAGATACGCAGTATTTT.

The count of this clone is one. Here the CDR3 reads CASSPSGDEQFF. The CDR3 DNA follows: TGTGCCAGCAGCCCGTCCGGGGATGAGCAGTTCTTC. J is TRBJ2-1 and V is TRBV7-3; TRBD2 might be the D (5 bases). In germline, CDR1 is SGHTA, CDR2 FQGTGA. The CDR3 has 12 amino acids. Trimming left V 5 bases short and J 8 bases short, with 10 bases between. Full variable domain (outside the CDR3, taken from reference TRBV7-3 and TRBJ2-1): GAGVSQTPSNKVTEKGKYVELRCDPISGHTALYWYRQSLGQGPEFLIYFQGTGAADDSGLPNDRFFAVRPEGSVSTLKIQRTERGDSAVYLCASSPSGDEQFFGPGTRLTVL.

The CDR3 nucleotides are TGTGCCAGCACCAGAAATCCGCAGGATACGCAGTATTTT. This codes for CASTRNPQDTQYF. This sequence joins TRBV7-2 and TRBJ2-3; D is unclear. Looked up from germline, CDR1 is SGHTA and CDR2 is FQGNSA. Trimming removed 7 bases from V and 6 bases from J, with 14 bases in between. The length of the CDR3 is 13 residues. Based on the CDR3 plus reference TRBV7-2 and TRBJ2-3, the full variable domain is GAGVSQSPSNKVTEKGKDVELRCDPISGHTALYWYRQSLGQGLEFLIYFQGNSAPDKSGLPSDRFSAERTGGSVSTLTIQRTQQEDSAVYLCASTRNPQDTQYFGPGTRLTVL.

The rearrangement uses TRBV6-4 and TRBJ2-1, with D possibly being TRBD2 (5 bases). Germline assignment: CDR1 MRHNA and CDR2 SNTAGT. V lost 6 bases to trimming and J lost 0 bases, with 12 bases between them. The CDR3 is made up of 15 amino acids. CDR3 loop: CASSDGTSSYNEQFF. CDR3 nucleotides: TGTGCCAGCAGCGACGGCACTAGCTCCTACAATGAGCAGTTCTTC.

The chain employs TRBV4-3 and TRBJ2-5, with 16 bases aligning to TRBD2. Germline V lookup: CDR1 LGHNA, CDR2 YSLEER. J gave up 5 bases and V 3 bases, and 9 bases lay outside the gene matches. This CDR3 spans 18 amino acids. Here the CDR3 DNA reads TGCGCCAGCAGCCAGGGACTAGCGGGGGGGCGGTATGGCGAGACCCAGTACTTC. This translates into CASSQGLAGGRYGETQYF.

This clone was recorded a few times. V gene TRBV3-1 (or the pseudogene TRBV3-2) combines with J gene TRBJ1-1; TRBD1 matches 8 bases. The CDR3 runs 16 residues. V lost 6 bases to trimming and J lost 3 bases; unmatched junction nucleotides: 12. CDR1 LGHDT and CDR2 YNNKEL come from the germline V gene (reference sequence). The CDR3 bases are TGTGCCAGCAGATTTCTAGGACAGGGAAAAGACACTGAAGCTTTCTTT. Amino acid sequence: CASRFLGQGKDTEAFF.

The rearrangement uses TRBV6-5 and TRBJ2-3; 8 bases line up with TRBD1. The CDR3 runs to 14 residues. Trimming cost V 5 bases and J 4 bases; bases outside gene matches: 5. The germline gives CDR1 MNHEY, CDR2 SVGAGI. The CDR3 DNA reads as TGTGCCAGCAGTACGGCAGGGGGCCCAGATACGCAGTATTTT. Protein: CASSTAGGPDTQYF.

The chain is built from TRBV7-9 and TRBJ1-1, with D possibly TRBD1 on 6 matching bases. The CDR3 has 15 residues. Germline CDR1 and CDR2: SEHNR and FQNEAQ (reference sequence). The V gene lost 3 bases and the J gene lost 5 bases, with 16 bases spanning the gap. CDR3 in amino acids: CASSFYRDRSTEAFF. As DNA, the CDR3 is TGTGCCAGCAGCTTCTACAGGGATCGGTCGACTGAAGCTTTCTTT.

The chain carries TRBV9 and TRBJ2-1, with D perhaps matching TRBD2 (6 bases). In germline, CDR1 is SGDLS, CDR2 YYNGEE. V was pared by 3 bases and J by 4 bases, with 14 bases between. The CDR3 runs to 15 residues. The CDR3 DNA sequence: TGTGCCAGCAGCGCCGGCGGCGGGGATTACAATGAGCAGTTCTTC. It yields the protein CASSAGGGDYNEQFF. Filled out from reference TRBV9 and TRBJ2-1, the complete variable domain reads DSGVTQTPKHLITATGQRVTLRCSPRSGDLSVYWYQQSLDQGLQFLIQYYNGEERAKGNILERFSAQQFPDLHSELNLSSLELGDSALYFCASSAGGGDYNEQFFGPGTRLTVL.

This clone has more than one count but fewer than ten. The chain employs TRBV7-8 and TRBJ1-5; no definite D call. This CDR3 contains 15 residues. Germline CDR1 reads SGHVS; CDR2 reads FQNEAQ. V dropped 2 bases and J dropped 9 bases, with 17 bases sitting between them. CDR3 sequence: CASSLTPGGLAPQHF. CDR3 in DNA: TGTGCCAGCAGCTTAACTCCGGGAGGTCTCGCGCCCCAGCATTTT.

The chain carries TRBV7-2 and TRBJ1-5, with D hard to call. Looked up from germline, CDR1 is SGHTA and CDR2 is FQGNSA. The CDR3 length is 15 residues. The V end lost 5 bases, the J end lost 7 bases, and 18 bases lay between the germline ends. The CDR3 nucleotides are TGTGCCAGCAGCAAGAAGGGAGGAGGCTGGCAGCCCCAGCATTTT. Its translation is CASSKKGGGWQPQHF.

The chain combines TRBV7-2 with TRBJ2-1, with D possibly being TRBD2 (5 bases). V gave up 6 bases and J gave up 8 bases, with 23 bases separating them. Germline assignment: CDR1 SGHTA and CDR2 FQGNSA. The CDR3 totals 16 residues. CDR3 in DNA: TGTGCCAGCAGTACCGGACGGGGTCGGTTTATGGATGAGCAGTTCTTC. This translates into CASSTGRGRFMDEQFF.

This chain uses TRBV4-3 with TRBJ2-3; 9 bases align to TRBD1. The CDR3 contains 16 residues. V lost 4 bases to trimming and J lost 4 bases; unmatched junction nucleotides: 9. Looked up from germline, CDR1 is LGHNA and CDR2 is YSLEER. The CDR3 DNA reads TGCGCCAGCAGCCCAACACCGGGACAGGGCTCAGATACGCAGTATTTT. It specifies CASSPTPGQGSDTQYF.

The chain recombines TRBV6-6 with TRBJ2-5; a weak D match, TRBD2 (7 bases). Germline V lookup: CDR1 MNHNY, CDR2 SVGAGI (reference sequence). V was shortened by 7 bases and J by 0 bases, with 12 bases between the two germline ends. The CDR3 length is 14 residues. CDR3 region: CASTRGGDQETQYF. The DNA of the CDR3 is TGTGCCAGCACCCGAGGGGGGGACCAAGAGACCCAGTACTTC.

The V gene is TRBV4-2, the J gene TRBJ2-7; 9 positions agree with TRBD1. The CDR3 loop spans 16 amino acids. Germline V gives CDR1 LGHNA, CDR2 YNFKEQ. Trimming took 1 base from V and 3 from J; bases not matched to a gene: 7. The CDR3 coding sequence is TGTGCCAGCAGCCAAGTTGCCGGGACAGGGTTCTACGAGCAGTACTTC. Translated: CASSQVAGTGFYEQYF.

The chain joins TRBV29-1 to TRBJ1-1; D is unclear. Germline CDR1 SQVTM, CDR2 ANQGSEA. This CDR3 has 11 residues. The V end lost 4 bases, the J end lost 11 bases, and 14 bases lay between the germline ends. CDR3 amino acids: CSVVQDWLAFF. CDR3 coding DNA: TGCAGCGTTGTCCAGGACTGGTTGGCTTTCTTT. The full variable domain, rest sourced from reference TRBV29-1 and TRBJ1-1, is SAVISQKPSRDICQRGTSLTIQCQVDSQVTMMFWYRQQPGQSLTLIATANQGSEATYESGFVIDKFPISRPNLTFSTLTVSNMSPEDSSIYLCSVVQDWLAFFGQGTRLTVV.

V and J are TRBV5-5 and TRBJ1-6, with TRBD1 matching over 7 bases. Germline V gene sequence: CDR1 SGHKS, CDR2 YYEKEE (reference sequence). V shed 0 bases, J shed 5 bases, and the junction held 5 bases outside the gene matches. CDR3 length: 16 residues. The CDR3 DNA reads TGTGCCAGCAGCTTGGGGTATAGGGGGCATAATTCACCCCTCCACTTT. Its translation: CASSLGYRGHNSPLHF. Variable domain in full (rest from reference TRBV5-5 and TRBJ1-6): DAGVTQSPTHLIKTRGQQVTLRCSPISGHKSVSWYQQVLGQGPQFIFQYYEKEERGRGNFPDRFSARQFPNYSSELNVNALLLGDSALYLCASSLGYRGHNSPLHFGNGTRLTVT.

The chain carries TRBV7-2 and TRBJ1-5; 8 nucleotides match TRBD1. Germline V lookup: CDR1 SGHTA, CDR2 FQGNSA. This CDR3 comprises 14 residues. Trimming removed 5 bases from V and 9 bases from J; junction bases left unmatched: 9. As DNA, the CDR3 is TGTGCCAGCAGCAACCGGGACAGGAGTGTGCCCCAGCATTTT. This translates into CASSNRDRSVPQHF.

This clone has just a few counts. The J gene is TRBJ1-1, the V gene TRBV14; the D gene is possibly TRBD1 (6 bases). Trimming pared 4 bases from V and 4 bases from J, leaving 13 bases between. The CDR3 contains 14 residues. The V gene's germline CDR1 is SGHDN and CDR2 FVKESK. CDR3 sequence: CASSPWQGPTEAFF. The CDR3 nucleotides read TGTGCCAGCAGCCCGTGGCAGGGGCCCACTGAAGCTTTCTTT.

The rearrangement links TRBV19 to TRBJ2-7; 9 nucleotides align to TRBD1. From germline, CDR1 is LNHDA and CDR2 SQIVND (reference sequence). J was trimmed by 2 bases and V by 8 bases; bases with no gene match: 13. The CDR3 loop spans 16 amino acids. The chain's CDR3 is CASPYEPQGATYEQYF. The CDR3 DNA reads as TGTGCCAGTCCCTACGAACCACAGGGGGCCACCTACGAGCAGTACTTC.

The chain links TRBV3-1 (or the pseudogene TRBV3-2) to TRBJ2-2; weak D call: TRBD2 (6 bases). V was clipped by 3 bases and J by 2 bases, with 13 bases between them. CDR1 LGHDT and CDR2 YNNKEL come from the germline V gene (reference sequence). This CDR3 comprises 16 residues. The CDR3 DNA reads as TGTGCCAGCAGCCACGGACTACCCGTTAACACCGGGGAGCTGTTTTTT. It specifies CASSHGLPVNTGELFF.

The genes are TRBV7-2 and TRBJ2-3; D call uncertain. The germline V gene encodes CDR1 SGHTA and CDR2 FQGNSA. The CDR3 totals 14 residues. The germline V and J ends were trimmed by 2 bases and 0 bases, with 6 bases remaining between them. CDR3: CASSLLSSTDTQYF. The CDR3 region has the DNA TGTGCCAGCAGCTTACTGTCTAGCACAGATACGCAGTATTTT. The whole variable domain, filled in from reference TRBV7-2 and TRBJ2-3, reads GAGVSQSPSNKVTEKGKDVELRCDPISGHTALYWYRQSLGQGLEFLIYFQGNSAPDKSGLPSDRFSAERTGGSVSTLTIQRTQQEDSAVYLCASSLLSSTDTQYFGPGTRLTVL.